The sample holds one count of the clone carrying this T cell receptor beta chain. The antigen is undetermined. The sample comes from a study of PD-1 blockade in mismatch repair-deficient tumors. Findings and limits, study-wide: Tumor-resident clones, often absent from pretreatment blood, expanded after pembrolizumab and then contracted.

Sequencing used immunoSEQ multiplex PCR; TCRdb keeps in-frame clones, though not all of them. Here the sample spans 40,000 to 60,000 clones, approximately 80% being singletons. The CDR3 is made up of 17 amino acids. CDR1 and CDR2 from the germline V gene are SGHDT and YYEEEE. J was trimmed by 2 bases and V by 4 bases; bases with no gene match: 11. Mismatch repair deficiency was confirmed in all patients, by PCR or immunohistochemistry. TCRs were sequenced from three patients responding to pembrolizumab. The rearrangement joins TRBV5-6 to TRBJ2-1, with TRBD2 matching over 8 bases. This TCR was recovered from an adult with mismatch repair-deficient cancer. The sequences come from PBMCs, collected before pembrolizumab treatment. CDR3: CASSQTVAGRTYNEQFF. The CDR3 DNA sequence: TGTGCCAGCAGCCAGACCGTAGCGGGAAGGACCTACAATGAGCAGTTCTTC.